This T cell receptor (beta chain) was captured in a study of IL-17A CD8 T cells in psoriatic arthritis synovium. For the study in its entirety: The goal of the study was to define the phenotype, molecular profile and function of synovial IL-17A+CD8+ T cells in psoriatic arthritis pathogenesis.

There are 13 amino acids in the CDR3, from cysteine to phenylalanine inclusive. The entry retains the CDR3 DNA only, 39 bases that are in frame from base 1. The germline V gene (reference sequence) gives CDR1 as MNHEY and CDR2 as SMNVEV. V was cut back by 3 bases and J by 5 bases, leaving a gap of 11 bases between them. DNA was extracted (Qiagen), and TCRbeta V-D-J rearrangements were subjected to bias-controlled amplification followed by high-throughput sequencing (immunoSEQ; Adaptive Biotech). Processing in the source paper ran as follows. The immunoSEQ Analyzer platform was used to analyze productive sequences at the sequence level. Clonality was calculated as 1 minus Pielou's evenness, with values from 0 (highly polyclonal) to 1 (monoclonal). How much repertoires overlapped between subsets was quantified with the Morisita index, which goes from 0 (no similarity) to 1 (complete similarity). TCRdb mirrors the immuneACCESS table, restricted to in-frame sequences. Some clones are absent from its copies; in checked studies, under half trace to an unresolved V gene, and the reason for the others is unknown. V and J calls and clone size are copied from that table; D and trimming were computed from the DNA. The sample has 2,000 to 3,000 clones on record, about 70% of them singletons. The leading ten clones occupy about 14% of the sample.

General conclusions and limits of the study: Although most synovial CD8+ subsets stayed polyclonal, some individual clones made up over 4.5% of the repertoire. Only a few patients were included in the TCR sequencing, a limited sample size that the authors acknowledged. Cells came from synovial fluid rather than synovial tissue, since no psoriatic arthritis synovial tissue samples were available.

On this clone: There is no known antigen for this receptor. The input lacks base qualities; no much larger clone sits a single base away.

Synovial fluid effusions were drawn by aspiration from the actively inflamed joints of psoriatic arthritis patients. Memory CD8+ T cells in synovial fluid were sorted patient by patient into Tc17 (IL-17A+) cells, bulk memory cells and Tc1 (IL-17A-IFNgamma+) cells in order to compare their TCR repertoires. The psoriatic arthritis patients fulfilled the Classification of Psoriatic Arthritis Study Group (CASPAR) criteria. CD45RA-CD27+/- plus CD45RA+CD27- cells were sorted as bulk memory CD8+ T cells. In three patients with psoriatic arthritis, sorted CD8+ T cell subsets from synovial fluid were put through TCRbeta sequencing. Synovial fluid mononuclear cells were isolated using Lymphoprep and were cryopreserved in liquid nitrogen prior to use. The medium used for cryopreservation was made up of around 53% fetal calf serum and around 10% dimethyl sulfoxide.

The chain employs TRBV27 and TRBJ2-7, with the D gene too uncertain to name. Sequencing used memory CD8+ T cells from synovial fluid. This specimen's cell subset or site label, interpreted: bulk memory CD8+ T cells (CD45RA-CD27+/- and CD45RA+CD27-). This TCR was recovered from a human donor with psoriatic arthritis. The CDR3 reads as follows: CASSFGLTDEQYF. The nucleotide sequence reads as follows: TGTGCCAGCAGTTTTGGGCTGACCGACGAGCAGTACTTC.